Listed below are T cell receptor beta chains from one sample, sequenced in a study of T cells in Graves' hyperthyroidism and ophthalmopathy. TCRdb re-analysed the multiplex PCR reads in MiXCR, keeping a single row per CDR3 protein. The sample consists of over 500,000 distinct CDR3 sequences, about 14% of them appearing once. The sample comprised blood. These receptors came from a woman in her forties with Graves' hyperthyroidism. The CDR3 runs from the conserved cysteine through the conserved F or W. The order of the fields is V gene, D gene, clone size, J gene, CDR3 DNA, CDR3 protein. A D gene is named only where the DNA matches it firmly. A row's size may be missing; if present it is once, few, many or a size class.

V: TRBV11-2; D: .; size: many; J: TRBJ2-7; DNA: TGTGCCAGCAGCTTAGTGGGCAGTCTTAGTACCTACGAGCAGTACTTC; CDR3: CASSLVGSLSTYEQYF
V: TRBV7-2; D: .; size: many; J: TRBJ1-1; DNA: TGTGCCAGCAGCTTAATAGCCCCTGAAGCTTTCTTT; CDR3: CASSLIAPEAFF
V: TRBV6-5; D: TRBD1; size: many; J: TRBJ2-3; DNA: TGTGCCAGCCCCCCGAGACAGGGGGCGCCTAGCGCAGATACGCAGTATTTT; CDR3: CASPPRQGAPSADTQYF
V: TRBV7-3; D: .; size: few; J: TRBJ2-1; DNA: TGTGCCAGCAGCCGCCGGGACATAGGTTTCAATGAGCAGTTCTTC; CDR3: CASSRRDIGFNEQFF
V: TRBV12-3/TRBV12-4; D: .; size: many; J: TRBJ1-5; DNA: TGTGCCAGCAGTACCTCAGGGGATCAGCCCCAGCATTTT; CDR3: CASSTSGDQPQHF
V: TRBV11-1; D: TRBD1; size: .; J: TRBJ2-1; DNA: TGTGCCAGCAGCCCCGACAGGGATGAGCAGTTCTTC; CDR3: CASSPDRDEQFF
V: TRBV15; D: .; size: few; J: TRBJ1-5; DNA: TGTGCCACCAGCAGAGACCCCGGCCCCCTAGAGGCCCAGCATTTT; CDR3: CATSRDPGPLEAQHF
V: TRBV5-6; D: .; size: few; J: TRBJ2-5; DNA: TGTGCCAGCAGCTTCTCGACTAACCAAGAGACCCAGTACTTC; CDR3: CASSFSTNQETQYF
V: TRBV5-1; D: .; size: many; J: TRBJ1-6; DNA: TGCGCCAGCAGCTTGGACGCTGGGGGACGAGTTAATTCACCCCTCCACTTT; CDR3: CASSLDAGGRVNSPLHF
V: TRBV30; D: TRBD1; size: many; J: TRBJ1-2; DNA: TGTGCCTGGAGTGTCTTAGGGACAGGGGTCCCCTCTAACTATGGCTACACCTTC; CDR3: CAWSVLGTGVPSNYGYTF
V: TRBV20-1; D: .; size: .; J: TRBJ1-6; DNA: TGCAGTGCTAGATCGGGGGGCGTCAATTCACCCCTCCACTTT; CDR3: CSARSGGVNSPLHF
V: TRBV30; D: .; size: few; J: TRBJ2-1; DNA: TGTGCCTGGAGTGTAGACAGAAAGCAGTTCTTC; CDR3: CAWSVDRKQFF
V: TRBV28; D: .; size: .; J: TRBJ2-7; DNA: TGTGCCAGCAAGGGGGGTTTGGGCGAGCAGTACTTC; CDR3: CASKGGLGEQYF
V: TRBV24-1; D: .; size: many; J: TRBJ2-7; DNA: TGTGCCACCAGTGAAGGTTACGAGCAGTACTTC; CDR3: CATSEGYEQYF
V: TRBV18; D: TRBD2; size: many; J: TRBJ2-5; DNA: TGTGCCAGCTCACTCGGGGGGGAGAAGACCCAGTACTTC; CDR3: CASSLGGEKTQYF
V: TRBV30; D: .; size: many; J: TRBJ2-3; DNA: TGTGCCTGGAGTTCGACGGAGTCAAATACGCAGTATTTT; CDR3: CAWSSTESNTQYF
V: TRBV3-1; D: .; size: many; J: TRBJ2-2; DNA: TGTGCCAGCAGCCGAACGACGGGTGAGGGGTACGGGGAGCTGTTTTTT; CDR3: CASSRTTGEGYGELFF
V: TRBV4-2; D: .; size: few; J: TRBJ2-3; DNA: TGTGCCAGCAGCCAAGTCGGGATCACAGATACGCAGTATTTT; CDR3: CASSQVGITDTQYF
V: TRBV6-1; D: .; size: .; J: TRBJ1-3; DNA: TGTGCCAGCAGTACCCCGGCCACTGGAAACACCATATATTTT; CDR3: CASSTPATGNTIYF
V: TRBV20-1; D: TRBD1; size: .; J: TRBJ1-1; DNA: TGCAGTGCTAGAGCACCGACAGGGGGGGGCACTGAAGCTTTCTTT; CDR3: CSARAPTGGGTEAFF
V: TRBV3-1; D: TRBD2; size: few; J: TRBJ2-7; DNA: TGTGCCAGCAGCCAAGCAGCGGGGGGCTCCTACGAGCAGTACTTC; CDR3: CASSQAAGGSYEQYF
V: TRBV18; D: TRBD1; size: many; J: TRBJ1-1; DNA: TGTGCCAGCTCACCTGGGACAGGGAGAAGGGGGAACACTGAAGCTTTCTTT; CDR3: CASSPGTGRRGNTEAFF
V: TRBV4-2; D: .; size: .; J: TRBJ1-2; DNA: TGTGCCAGCAGCCAAGAGCCCGGAGAGAACTATGGCTACACCTTC; CDR3: CASSQEPGENYGYTF
V: TRBV24-1; D: TRBD1; size: many; J: TRBJ2-3; DNA: TGTGCCACCGCCTCAGACAGGGGCCGCACAGATACGCAGTATTTT; CDR3: CATASDRGRTDTQYF
V: TRBV11-2; D: .; size: many; J: TRBJ2-5; DNA: TGTGCCAGCAGCCCCCCGGTCGGTCAAGAGACCCAGTACTTC; CDR3: CASSPPVGQETQYF
V: TRBV20-1; D: TRBD2; size: .; J: TRBJ2-1; DNA: TGCAGTGCTAGGGCACCCGGGACTAGCGGGATCAATGAGCAGTTCTTC; CDR3: CSARAPGTSGINEQFF
V: TRBV27; D: .; size: .; J: TRBJ2-7; DNA: TGTGCCAGCAGTTTATCGCGAACTAGCTCCTACGAGCAGTACTTC; CDR3: CASSLSRTSSYEQYF
V: TRBV20-1; D: .; size: few; J: TRBJ2-1; DNA: TGCAGTGCTAATAGCGCCGAAAGCTACAATGAGCAGTTCTTC; CDR3: CSANSAESYNEQFF
V: TRBV2; D: .; size: many; J: TRBJ2-5; DNA: TGTGCCAGCAGTGTGGGGGGTCGAGTGACTCAAGAGACCCAGTACTTC; CDR3: CASSVGGRVTQETQYF
V: TRBV5-1; D: TRBD1; size: many; J: TRBJ2-7; DNA: TGCGCCAGCAGCTCGCAGGGACAGGGGAGCCACTACGAGCAGTACTTC; CDR3: CASSSQGQGSHYEQYF
V: TRBV4-1; D: TRBD1; size: .; J: TRBJ2-7; DNA: TGCGCCAGCAGTCATCTGGGACAGGGCGGCGACGAGCAGTACTTC; CDR3: CASSHLGQGGDEQYF
V: TRBV20-1; D: TRBD1; size: many; J: TRBJ2-3; DNA: TGCAGTGCTAAGGGACAGGGGATAGATACGCAGTATTTT; CDR3: CSAKGQGIDTQYF
V: TRBV6-1; D: .; size: many; J: TRBJ1-1; DNA: TGTGCCGAAAGGGGGGGCGCCGGCACTGAAGCTTTCTTT; CDR3: CAERGGAGTEAFF
V: TRBV20-1; D: .; size: .; J: TRBJ2-5; DNA: TGCAGTGCTAGAGTTAGGGGTCGACAGCTGAACCCCCTAGAGACCCAGTACTTC; CDR3: CSARVRGRQLNPLETQYF
V: TRBV2; D: TRBD2; size: many; J: TRBJ2-7; DNA: TGTGCCAGCAGTTACCTAGCGGGAGAATCCTACGAGCAGTACTTC; CDR3: CASSYLAGESYEQYF
V: TRBV11-2; D: TRBD2; size: many; J: TRBJ2-2; DNA: TGTGCCAGCAGCTACCAAGCGGGAGCGTGGGCCACCGGGGAGCTGTTTTTT; CDR3: CASSYQAGAWATGELFF
V: TRBV7-6; D: TRBD1; size: .; J: TRBJ2-7; DNA: TGTGCCAGCAGCTTAGGGTTCGGACAGGGCTACGAGCAGTACTTC; CDR3: CASSLGFGQGYEQYF
V: TRBV5-1; D: TRBD2; size: many; J: TRBJ2-1; DNA: TGCGCCAGCAGCTTAGGCGGGAGGGCCACTGAGCAGTTCTTC; CDR3: CASSLGGRATEQFF
V: TRBV12-5; D: .; size: many; J: TRBJ1-1; DNA: TGTGCTAGTGGTTTGGGACACGGGCTTAGCACTGAAGCTTTCTTT; CDR3: CASGLGHGLSTEAFF
V: TRBV7-2; D: .; size: few; J: TRBJ2-2; DNA: TGTGCCAGCAGCTTCAGATCGGACACCGGGGAGCTGTTTTTT; CDR3: CASSFRSDTGELFF
V: TRBV6-2/TRBV6-3; D: TRBD2; size: many; J: TRBJ2-7; DNA: TGTGCCAGCAGTTACTCGACTAGCGGGGCCCCTCCCTACGAGCAGTACTTC; CDR3: CASSYSTSGAPPYEQYF
V: TRBV27; D: TRBD1; size: .; J: TRBJ1-2; DNA: TGTGCCAGCAGTCCGGAAGGGGGCCCTCGAGATGGCTACACCTTC; CDR3: CASSPEGGPRDGYTF
V: TRBV10-3; D: .; size: many; J: TRBJ2-7; DNA: TGTGCCATCAGTGAGTCAGGGAACAACGAGCAGTACTTC; CDR3: CAISESGNNEQYF
V: TRBV30; D: .; size: many; J: TRBJ2-5; DNA: TGTGCCTGGGATCAGCGGGAGACCCAGTACTTC; CDR3: CAWDQRETQYF